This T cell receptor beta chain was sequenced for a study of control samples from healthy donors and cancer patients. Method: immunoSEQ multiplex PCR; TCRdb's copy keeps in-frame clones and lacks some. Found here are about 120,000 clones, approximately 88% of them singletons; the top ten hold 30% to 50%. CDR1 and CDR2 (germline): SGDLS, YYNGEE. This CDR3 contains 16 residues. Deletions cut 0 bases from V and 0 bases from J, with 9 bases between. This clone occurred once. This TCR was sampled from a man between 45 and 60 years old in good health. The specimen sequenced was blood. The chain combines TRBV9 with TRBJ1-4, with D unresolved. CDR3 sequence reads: CASSVDPFATNEKLFF. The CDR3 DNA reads TGTGCCAGCAGCGTAGACCCATTTGCAACTAATGAAAAACTGTTTTTT.